The rows below give T cell receptor beta chains drawn from one sample of a study of cytomegalovirus exposure and HLA in healthy donors. TCRdb's table, derived via immunoSEQ multiplex PCR, lists solely in-frame clones and lacks some. Here the sample spans 130,000 or so clones, roughly four fifths being singletons. Sequencing input: PBMCs. The receptors here all came from a female donor in good health and CMV-seronegative. Each CDR3 is given with its conserved first and last residue. Fields, in order: CDR3 length, J gene, V gene, D gene, clone size, CDR3 DNA, CDR3 protein. D genes are given only for firm matches. Expanded clones get a size class; other rows say once, few or many, or leave the size out.

>15|TRBJ2-6|TRBV7-8|NA|NA
TGTGCCAGCAGCTTATCACTCTCTGGGGCCAACGTCCTGACTTTC
CASSLSLSGANVLTF
>15|TRBJ2-7|TRBV2|NA|NA
TGTGCCAGCAGAAGGCGGGCCCGGGGGTCCTACGAGCAGTACTTC
CASRRRARGSYEQYF
>13|TRBJ2-3|TRBV7-2|NA|NA
TGTGCCAGCAGCTTAGCCCTGCGGGATACGCAGTATTTT
CASSLALRDTQYF
>14|TRBJ1-2|TRBV7-3|TRBD1|NA
TGTGCCAGCAGCCCCGCCTGGGACAGCTATGGCTACACCTTC
CASSPAWDSYGYTF
>14|TRBJ2-7|TRBV7-9|TRBD1|NA
TGTGCCAGCAGCACTACCGGGACAGGCTACGAGCAGTACTTC
CASSTTGTGYEQYF
>11|TRBJ1-2|TRBV7-2|NA|NA
TGTGCCAGCAGCTTAGGACAGGACTACACCTTC
CASSLGQDYTF
>14|TRBJ1-1|TRBV5-4|TRBD1|NA
TGTGCCAGCAGCTCGGACAGGGTGACGACTGAAGCTTTCTTT
CASSSDRVTTEAFF
>14|TRBJ1-4|TRBV7-7|NA|NA
TGTGCCAGCAGCTTATCACAAAACAGTGAAAAACTGTTTTTT
CASSLSQNSEKLFF
>17|TRBJ1-6|TRBV19|NA|NA
TGTGCCAGTAGTATAGTTGGGTTCGCCAGTGGGAGTTCACCCCTCCACTTT
CASSIVGFASGSSPLHF
>13|TRBJ2-1|TRBV9|NA|NA
TGTGCCAGCAGCGCGCCGAACGGGGATGAGCAGTTCTTC
CASSAPNGDEQFF
>17|TRBJ2-1|TRBV5-6|TRBD2|NA
TGTGCCAGCAGCTTCTTCACACTAGCGGGGGGCCACAATGAGCAGTTCTTC
CASSFFTLAGGHNEQFF
>15|TRBJ1-4|TRBV7-8|TRBD1|NA
TGTGCCAGCAGCTTAGTCAGGGGGGCTAATGAAAAACTGTTTTTT
CASSLVRGANEKLFF
>15|TRBJ2-7|TRBV10-2|NA|NA
TGCGCCAGCAGTAGTGGAGGGGGGGGAACGGGAGAGCAGTACTTC
CASSSGGGGTGEQYF
>13|TRBJ1-5|TRBV2|NA|few
TGTGCCAGCAGTGTGGCAGTTAATCAGCCCCAGCATTTT
CASSVAVNQPQHF
>18|TRBJ2-7|TRBV4-2|NA|NA
TGTGCCAGCAGCCTGAAAGGATCCCCGTGGACACCCTCCGGCGAGCAGTACTTC
CASSLKGSPWTPSGEQYF
>13|TRBJ1-2|TRBV7-8|NA|NA
TGTGCCAGCAGCTTCCGAGCTAACTATGGCTACACCTTC
CASSFRANYGYTF
>15|TRBJ2-3|TRBV6-4|TRBD2|NA
TGTGCCACCGCCGGGACTAGCGGGAGCACAGATACGCAGTATTTT
CATAGTSGSTDTQYF
>15|TRBJ1-5|TRBV19|NA|NA
TGTGCCAGTAACCCTACCCCGGTGAGCAATCAGCCCCAGCATTTT
CASNPTPVSNQPQHF
>15|TRBJ2-5|TRBV7-7|NA|NA
TGCGCTAGCAGCCCCCAGACACCCCACCAAGAGACCCAGTACTTC
CASSPQTPHQETQYF
>13|TRBJ1-5|TRBV9|NA|NA
TGTGCCAGCAGCGTAGCTGAAGAGCAGCCCCAGCATTTT
CASSVAEEQPQHF
>15|TRBJ1-1|TRBV6-1|NA|NA
TGTGCCAGCAGAGAGTCCCGGACAGTTAGGACTGAAGCTTTCTTT
CASRESRTVRTEAFF
>15|TRBJ1-2|TRBV19|NA|once
TGTGCCAGTAGTATAGAGATTCGGGGAAGCTATGGCTACACCTTC
CASSIEIRGSYGYTF
>12|TRBJ2-1|TRBV12-5|NA|NA
TGTGCTAGTGGTTGGGGAGAGTATGAGCAGTTCTTC
CASGWGEYEQFF
>14|TRBJ1-1|TRBV30|NA|NA
TGTGCCTGGAGTGTACAGGGTTGGAGCACTGAAGCTTTCTTT
CAWSVQGWSTEAFF
>12|TRBJ2-1|TRBV30|NA|NA
TGTGCCTGGAGTCGGGACATCTATGAGCAGTTCTTC
CAWSRDIYEQFF
>14|TRBJ1-3|TRBV5-6|NA|NA
TGTGCCAGCAGCTCAGGATACTCTGGAAACACCATATATTTT
CASSSGYSGNTIYF
>13|TRBJ1-2|TRBV5-1|TRBD1|NA
TGCGCCAGCAGTCCACAGGGGACGGGGGGCTACACCTTC
CASSPQGTGGYTF
>14|TRBJ1-1|TRBV6-1|NA|few
TGTGCCAGCAGTGATGCAGGGTTGGACACTGAAGCTTTCTTT
CASSDAGLDTEAFF
>14|TRBJ1-1|TRBV25-1|NA|NA
TGTGCCAGCAGTCCAGTAGGGGGGAACACTGAAGCTTTCTTT
CASSPVGGNTEAFF
>14|TRBJ2-1|TRBV10-3|TRBD1|NA
TGTGCCATTCTGGGACAGGGTCTCGACAATGAGCAGTTCTTC
CAILGQGLDNEQFF
>17|TRBJ1-1|TRBV19|NA|NA
TGTGCCAGTAGTAGTCCGCGAATGGGCCTCCAGAACACTGAAGCTTTCTTT
CASSSPRMGLQNTEAFF
>14|TRBJ2-1|TRBV27|NA|once
TGTGCCAGCAGTTATATTGGAGCGGCCCATGAGCAGTTCTTC
CASSYIGAAHEQFF
>18|TRBJ1-1|TRBV15|NA|NA
TGTGCCACCAGCAGAGACCAAGGAAGTAGGACTTTGAACACTGAAGCTTTCTTT
CATSRDQGSRTLNTEAFF
>16|TRBJ2-5|TRBV25-1|NA|NA
TGTGCCAGCAGTGACCCCGGGCCAAATGGCGGGGAGACCCAGTACTTC
CASSDPGPNGGETQYF
>15|TRBJ2-7|TRBV7-8|TRBD1|NA
TGTGCCAGCAGCTTAACGGACAGGGGACCCTACGAGCAGTACTTC
CASSLTDRGPYEQYF
>15|TRBJ2-3|TRBV7-9|NA|NA
TGTGCCAGCAGCGCGGATTCAGGAGGGGCAGATACGCAGTATTTT
CASSADSGGADTQYF
>15|TRBJ1-1|TRBV7-2|TRBD1|once
TGTGCCAGCAGCACACAGGGGCGGATGAACACTGAAGCTTTCTTT
CASSTQGRMNTEAFF
>13|TRBJ2-1|TRBV5-4|NA|few
TGTGCCAGCAGCTTGGAGTTGCGAGATGAGCAGTTCTTC
CASSLELRDEQFF
>16|TRBJ2-4|TRBV7-6|TRBD1|NA
TGTGCCAGCAGCTTAGGTACAGGGGGCGCGAAAAACATTCAGTACTTC
CASSLGTGGAKNIQYF
>13|TRBJ2-5|TRBV11-3|TRBD2|NA
TGTGCCAGCAGGAGCGGGAGTGGGGAGACCCAGTACTTC
CASRSGSGETQYF
>15|TRBJ2-7|TRBV19|TRBD1|NA
TGTGCCAGTAGTCCTACCGACAGGGAAACCTACGAGCAGTACTTC
CASSPTDRETYEQYF
>16|TRBJ1-5|TRBV4-1|TRBD1|NA
TGCGCCAGCAGCCAAGAAGGGACAGGGGGCTATCAGCCCCAGCATTTT
CASSQEGTGGYQPQHF
>16|TRBJ1-4|TRBV5-1|TRBD1|few
TGCGCCAGCAGCTTGGAGACAGGGTACCAAAATGAAAAACTGTTTTTT
CASSLETGYQNEKLFF
>15|TRBJ2-7|TRBV10-3|TRBD1|NA
TGTGCCATCAGACCGACAGGGAACGACGCCTACGAGCAGTACTTC
CAIRPTGNDAYEQYF
>14|TRBJ1-1|TRBV12-5|TRBD1|NA
TGTGCTAGTGGTTTGATGGAGGGGGCTACTGAAGCTTTCTTT
CASGLMEGATEAFF
>13|TRBJ1-4|TRBV10-1|NA|few
TGCGCCAGCAGTGAGGGGGCGAATGAAAAACTGTTTTTT
CASSEGANEKLFF
>15|TRBJ2-7|TRBV6-1|NA|few
TGTGCCAGCAGTGTTTTACCTACCCAGGTCTACGAGCAGTACTTC
CASSVLPTQVYEQYF
>16|TRBJ2-7|TRBV28|NA|NA
TGTGCCAGCAGTTTATTGCAGGGGTTGGAGTTCTACGAGCAGTACTTC
CASSLLQGLEFYEQYF